This TCR beta chain appears in the sequencing data of a study of T cell responses to AZD1222 COVID-19 vaccine. At the level of the study: Pooled in the analysis were second doses at about 4 or about 12 weeks.

V lost 3 bases and J lost 8, with 10 bases in between. Germline CDR1 and CDR2: MDHEN and SYDVKM. The CDR3 is made up of 12 amino acids. This table comes from immunoSEQ multiplex PCR, and its TCRdb copy is limited to in-frame clones, with some not included. The sample includes about 120,000 clones, 85% to 90% of them seen just once. The sequencing used peripheral blood, collected on day 0 of AZD1222 vaccination. This sequence joins TRBV28 and TRBJ1-2; D gene unclear. The sequence came from an adult in good health. The CDR3 coding sequence is TGTGCCAGCAGTTTGGCAGGTAAAGGCTACACCTTC. This translates into CASSLAGKGYTF.